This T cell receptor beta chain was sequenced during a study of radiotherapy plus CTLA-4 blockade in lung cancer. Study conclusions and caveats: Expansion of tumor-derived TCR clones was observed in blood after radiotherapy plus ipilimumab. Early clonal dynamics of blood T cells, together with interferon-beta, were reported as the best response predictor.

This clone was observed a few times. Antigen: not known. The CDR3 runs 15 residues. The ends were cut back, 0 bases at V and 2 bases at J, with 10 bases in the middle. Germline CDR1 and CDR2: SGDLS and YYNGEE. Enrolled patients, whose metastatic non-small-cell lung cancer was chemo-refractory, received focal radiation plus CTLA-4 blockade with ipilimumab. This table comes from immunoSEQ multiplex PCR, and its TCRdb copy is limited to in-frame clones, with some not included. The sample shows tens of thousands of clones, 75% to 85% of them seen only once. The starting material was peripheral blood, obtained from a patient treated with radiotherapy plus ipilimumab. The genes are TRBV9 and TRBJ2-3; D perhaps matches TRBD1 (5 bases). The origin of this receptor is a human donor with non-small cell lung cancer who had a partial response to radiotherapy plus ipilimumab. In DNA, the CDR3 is TGTGCCAGCAGCGTAGTAGGGGCGGACACAGATACGCAGTATTTT. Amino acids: CASSVVGADTDTQYF.